This T cell receptor (beta chain) was identified during a study of CD8+ T cells in alopecia areata. Study findings and constraints: The link between baseline CD8+ expansion and response remains uncertain with one nonresponder.

Once RNA had been extracted, it was reverse transcribed into cDNA to act as the sequencing template. Sequencing used immunoSEQ multiplex PCR; TCRdb keeps in-frame clones, though not all of them. The table lists 130,000 or so clones, over 60% of them singletons. Treatment denoted: oral pan-JAK inhibitor, 5-10 mg twice daily. Specimens obtained from alopecia areata patients comprised lesional scalp punch biopsies and peripheral blood. PBMCs were stained for CD3, CD4 and CD8, and CD4+ and CD8+ T cells were sorted. A word on this clone: The antigen is unknown.

The sequence was collected from a human donor with alopecia areata. This specimen was CD4+ T cells sorted from blood, taken at week 4, from a patient treated with tofacitinib.

DNA of the CDR3: TGTGCCATCAGCGACTCTTCCTACGAGCAGTACTTC. Translated: CAISDSSYEQYF. The V call is TRBV10-3, the J call TRBJ2-7; D unresolved. Germline assignment: CDR1 ENHRY and CDR2 SYGVKD. The CDR3 covers 12 residues. The germline V and J ends were trimmed by 6 bases and 1 base, with 7 bases remaining between them.